These 11 T cell receptor beta chains were sequenced from one sample in a study of blood T cell repertoires in COVID-19. Assay: immunoSEQ multiplex PCR; the TCRdb copy retains only in-frame clones and omits some. The sample carries 70,000 to 80,000 clones, more than 75% recorded once. The sequencing sample was made of peripheral blood. The receptors come from a human donor in a cohort sampled during active COVID-19.

This chain uses TRBV4-1 with TRBJ1-4, with 7 bases fitting TRBD1. The junction had 9 bases not matched to a gene; V was cut back by 3 bases and J by 8 bases. This CDR3 comprises 15 residues. The V gene's germline CDR1 is MGHRA and CDR2 YSYEKL. CDR3 sequence reads: CASSQTPGQLEKLFF. The CDR3 coding sequence is TGCGCCAGCAGCCAGACACCGGGACAGCTCGAAAAACTGTTTTTT.

This rearrangement joins TRBV19 to TRBJ1-2; D possibly corresponds to TRBD1 (6 bases). Trimming pared 4 bases from V and 4 bases from J, leaving 10 bases between. This CDR3 has 13 residues. Per germline, CDR1 LNHDA and CDR2 SQIVND (reference sequence). The CDR3 loop reads CASSKDSIYGYTF. The CDR3 bases are TGTGCCAGTAGTAAGGACAGTATCTATGGCTACACCTTC.

The chain employs TRBV19 and TRBJ1-2; 7 bases fit TRBD1. Germline lookup yields CDR1 LNHDA and CDR2 SQIVND (reference sequence). CDR3 size: 13 residues. V lost 5 bases and J lost 9; bases outside the gene matches: 9. CDR3 sequence reads: CASSLRWTGSYTF. CDR3 nucleotide sequence: TGTGCCAGTAGTCTCCGTTGGACAGGAAGCTACACCTTC.

This chain links TRBV10-2 with TRBJ2-1; no firm D call. This CDR3 has 16 residues. Germline V gene data show CDR1 as WSHSY and CDR2 as SAAADI. The V end was cut by 3 bases, the J end by 4 bases, with 16 bases between. The CDR3 region has the DNA TGCGCCAGCAGTGAAGGCTCCCAGGCCCCTTACAATGAGCAGTTCTTC. This encodes CASSEGSQAPYNEQFF.

V gene TRBV6-5 combines with J gene TRBJ2-2, with a tentative D call TRBD2 (6 bases). The V gene's germline CDR1 is MNHEY and CDR2 SVGAGI. The CDR3 has 15 amino acids. Trimming removed 2 bases at V and 7 bases at J, with 14 bases between. The CDR3 loop is CASSYGGGVNGELFF. CDR3 DNA sequence: TGTGCCAGCAGTTACGGTGGAGGGGTAAACGGGGAGCTGTTTTTT.

The chain couples TRBV9 to TRBJ2-2, with 9 bases fitting TRBD1. The J segment lost 0 bases and the V segment lost 3 bases, leaving 0 bases of the junction unmatched. CDR1 and CDR2 (germline): SGDLS, YYNGEE. The CDR3 has 15 amino acids. The CDR3 protein is CASSDRGPNTGELFF. For the CDR3, the DNA is TGTGCCAGCAGCGACAGGGGGCCGAACACCGGGGAGCTGTTTTTT.

The V and J genes are TRBV11-2 and TRBJ1-3, with 8 bases identical to TRBD1. In germline, CDR1 is SGHAT, CDR2 FQNNGV. V shed 0 bases, J shed 4 bases, and the junction held 5 bases outside the gene matches. The CDR3 sequence is 16 residues long. CDR3 in DNA: TGTGCCAGCAGCTTAGATCCAGGGGGCTCGGGAAACACCATATATTTT. It encodes CASSLDPGGSGNTIYF.

The rearrangement links TRBV20-1 to TRBJ2-7, with a tentative D call TRBD1 (5 bases). Trimming took off 3 bases at V and 4 bases at J, with 34 bases between the two ends. CDR3 length equals 20 residues. Per the germline V gene, CDR1 is DFQATT and CDR2 is SNEGSKA (reference sequence). DNA of the CDR3: TGCAGTGCTAGTCCCGACAGTACAGCGTCCACATACGAGTATCCATACGAGCAGTACTTC. Translation: CSASPDSTASTYEYPYEQYF.

A few counts support this clone. The chain has TRBV3-1 (or the pseudogene TRBV3-2) and TRBJ1-6, with D unresolved. CDR3 size: 13 residues. V gave up 1 base and J gave up 9 bases, with 7 bases separating them. Germline V gene sequence: CDR1 LGHDT, CDR2 YNNKEL (reference sequence). CDR3 region: CASSQVRVSPLHF. CDR3 nucleotides: TGTGCCAGCAGCCAAGTGCGAGTTTCACCCCTCCACTTT.

This clone was seen once. The V call is TRBV7-2, the J call TRBJ2-1; TRBD2 matches at 11 bases. Trimming at V came to 3 bases and at J to 6 bases, leaving 13 bases not matched to a gene. There are 18 residues in the CDR3. Germline values: CDR1 SGHTA, CDR2 FQGNSA. The CDR3 here is CASSFLGVAGGPGNEQFF. The CDR3 region has the DNA TGTGCCAGCAGCTTCCTAGGGGTAGCGGGGGGGCCGGGCAATGAGCAGTTCTTC.

A single count supports this clone. The J gene is TRBJ2-1, the V gene TRBV4-2; possibly TRBD1 for D (5 bases). Per the germline V gene, CDR1 is LGHNA and CDR2 is YNFKEQ. V was pared by 5 bases and J by 7 bases, with 15 bases between. The CDR3 extends over 14 amino acids. The CDR3 here is CASSDYIQGNEQFF. In nucleotides, the CDR3 is TGTGCCAGCAGCGATTATATCCAGGGTAATGAGCAGTTCTTC.